This is a list of T cell receptor beta chains from one sample in a study of identical twins. TCRdb reanalysed the 5' RACE reads using MiXCR and keeps one entry per CDR3 protein. The repertoire includes 200,000 to 300,000 distinct CDR3 sequences, approximately 7.3% of them detected once, and 5.4% sits in the top ten. These data also featured in a second study, about yellow fever vaccine responses in identical twins.

Sequencing used CD8+ T cells sorted from blood. These receptors originate from a woman under 30 in good health. CDR3s include the opening cysteine and the closing phenylalanine or tryptophan.

V gene | CDR3 protein
TRBV6-4 | CASSPSGGAGDTQYF
TRBV25-1 | CASSGAMTQFF
TRBV12-3/TRBV12-4 | CASSPDRGKLFF
TRBV5-5 | CASSLKVLGDGRWETQYF
TRBV7-2 | CASSPPLAGITDTQYF
TRBV28 | CASSLRGAYNEQFF
TRBV5-6 | CASSLDGGPDQPQHF
TRBV9 | CASSVWGGRETQYF
TRBV5-5 | CASSILTRLAGGDEQFF
TRBV15 | CATSELSEPSYEQYF
TRBV7-9 | CASSLASRRDWFF
TRBV29-1 | CSVEVSDRFPSPQQYF
TRBV20-1 | CSAIGLAGASTDTQYF
TRBV20-1 | CSAIAGRYEQYF
TRBV6-2/TRBV6-3 | CASSYSITSGASTDTQYF
TRBV12-3/TRBV12-4 | CASSSGGDSRGETQYF
TRBV10-3 | CAIRDRVPTGELFF
TRBV12-3/TRBV12-4 | CASSFPSQETQYF
TRBV7-6 | CASSLVVDLANTGELFF
TRBV9 | CASSPMARKGTYGQYF
TRBV2 | CASTLAGGYNEQFF
TRBV28 | CASSLRQEFYNEQFF
TRBV28 | CASSLPPGEAVQYF
TRBV12-3/TRBV12-4 | CASSSAGREQFF
TRBV4-1 | CASSLSGGQPQHF
TRBV7-3 | CASSLVLGDNEQFF